This TCR beta chain was profiled in a study of cytomegalovirus exposure and HLA in healthy donors (dated by TCRdb to the late 2010s). Background for the entire study: An earlier analysis of roughly 500 of the donors reported about 300 Gb of sequence data and around 110 million unique TCR beta sequences obtained from around 180 million T cells. A later analysis re-examined previously published TCR beta repertoires from over 500 donors and added high-resolution HLA genotyping to investigate patterns of TCR occurrence. A separate validation cohort of 100 to 150 different subjects was used in addition to the roughly 700-subject first cohort. All discovery cohort repertoires had been generated on a single sequencing platform. Donor age, sex, ethnicity and CMV serostatus were compiled alongside the repertoire data. The study aimed to test whether cataloging public T cell receptors could reveal signatures of past pathogen exposure. An earlier analysis of about 620 of the donors applied high-throughput TCR beta sequencing to assess whether each TCR beta V gene segment acted as functional or pseudogenic. The genetic ancestry cluster associated with self-reported Caucasian donors included about four fifths of the 350 to 500 genotyped donors. Across under 500 genotyped donors of the cohort, an average of approximately 200,000 unique TCR beta nucleotide sequences per donor were sequenced, and 15% to 20% of those sequences were non-productive. To predict cytomegalovirus infection status, the study brought together high-throughput TCR immunosequencing, statistical association of individual TCRs with disease status, and machine learning. The later analysis used no new phenotypic data to find candidate immune exposures, relying instead on TCR beta sequences and their occurrence across donors. A later genetic analysis took genome-wide SNP genotypes for about three fifths of the 666 donors and used that subset as a discovery cohort. The number of typed donors differed by locus: about 620-640 for A, B, C, DRB1 and DQB1; some 500 for DQA1; approximately 600 for DPA1; and around 450 for DPB1. Using immunosequencing, the study profiled T cell repertoires from 500 to 800 subjects and related those repertoires to cytomegalovirus serostatus. An early release that covered fewer than 750 HLA-typed donors contained approximately 300 gigabases of sequencing data and 85 million to 100 million unique TCR sequences. Class I and class II HLA loci were covered by the typing at four-digit resolution. Four to six DR-DQ haplotypes were handled as single units for association and clustering because linkage in the cohort was strong. Results and caveats for the whole study, not just this receptor: The classifier was reported to diagnose cytomegalovirus status with high specificity and sensitivity in both the original cohort and the validation cohort. In a later analysis, the rate of TCR association differed among HLA loci, with DRB1 alleles having the most associated TCRs and HLA-C alleles having the fewest. A later genetic analysis reported fewer N-insertions in productive TCRs among donors in an Asian-associated ancestry cluster than the roughly 720-donor mean. The 87-base-pair reads could not distinguish some IMGT-functional V segments, including TRBV6-2 and TRBV6-3, so those segments were excluded. A later analysis reported that several top co-occurrence clusters appeared linked to parvovirus B19, influenza, CMV and Epstein-Barr virus. Only TCR beta chains were sequenced in this cohort, and the absence of alpha or paired-chain data limited detectable features. The earlier analysis of some 540 of the donors excluded 15 to 20 rarely observed V segments, including chromosome 9 orphons, because counts were too low. An association between a missense DCLRE1C variant and V-gene and J-gene trimming of TCR beta chains was found in a later genetic analysis and replicated in an independent cohort. Assigning TCR associations to individual alleles was difficult when HLA alleles, especially DR and DQ, strongly co-occurred. Linkage disequilibrium might explain the correlated functional status among segregating V segments, but an unknown experimental factor could not be ruled out. Most TCR sequences were seen in very few donors, while some public TCRs were found in many individuals. A later analysis found that HLA-associated TCR beta chains were more clonally expanded and had lower generation probabilities than equally common non-associated chains. According to the authors, the approach could potentially be generalized to other disease states and immunological phenotypes. The study gave a list of 150 to 200 TCR beta chains associated with cytomegalovirus. In an earlier analysis of 587 of the donors, most TCR beta V segments appeared in productive rearrangements about 87% or about 30% of the time, broadly matching IMGT annotations. The sequencing pipeline was judged likely to have produced a cluster of highly shared sequence variants as a technical artifact. A further reported finding was that TCR beta sequences accurately predicted the HLA-A and HLA-B alleles for most subjects in the first cohort. In a later analysis, around 17,000 TCR beta sequences were associated with specific HLA alleles at a false discovery rate of 0.05. A few of the identified cytomegalovirus-associated TCR beta chains were confirmed in vitro to be specific for cytomegalovirus antigens. CMV serostatus was the only immune exposure information available for the cohort. The presence/absence analyses assumed that sequencing depth was roughly uniform across donors, and that assumption may not be true. HLA typing was unavailable for some donors at each locus, so association tests used only the typed subset. A later analysis found that most CMV-associated TCR beta chains appeared HLA-restricted, with HLA associations seemingly driven largely by CMV exposure.

The protocol used for the library was the immunoSEQ multiplex PCR assay. A mixture of 60 forward primers for TCR Vbeta segments and 13 reverse primers for TCR Jbeta segments was used in the multiplex PCR. Amplification of the CDR3 region of rearranged TCR beta genes was performed with a multiplex PCR assay on genomic DNA. The amplified TCR beta libraries were sequenced on the Illumina HiSeq System as 87-base-pair reads. In the source study's methods: Across the roughly 640 repertoires, a later analysis counted 78 million or so unique TCR beta chains, about 10 million of which were shared by at least two donors. Raw reads were error-corrected and collapsed into unique sequences by a nearest-neighbor algorithm in which closely related sequences were merged to remove PCR and sequencing errors. To assign V, D and J gene segments, CDR3 sequences were aligned to IMGT reference sequences. Each retained sequence needed at least a six-nucleotide match to both a V gene segment and a J gene segment. Rearrangements were classified as productive when the CDR3 lacked stop codons and remained in frame with V and J, and all other rearrangements were classified as non-productive. CDR3 was defined according to IMGT convention as the region running from the second conserved V-encoded cysteine to the conserved J-encoded phenylalanine. Sequences without an unambiguous match to a single V gene segment were excluded from the earlier analysis of about 600 of the donors. In an earlier analysis of almost 600 of the donors, a V segment was called functional when productive rearrangements were above 56.7%, and segregating when the standard deviation between donors exceeded 5%. A statistical classification framework was developed to diagnose cytomegalovirus status using the catalog of TCR beta chain sequences. In a later analysis, V and J genes were assigned by comparing TCR nucleotide sequences against IMGT/GENE-DB human TR gene sequences. The TCRdist pipeline was used in a later analysis to assign CDR3 sequences and most-parsimonious VDJ recombination scenarios. In a later analysis, each TCR beta chain was defined by its CDR3 amino acid sequence together with its V-gene family, and reads lacking a unique V-gene family were excluded. A later analysis removed several hundred highly shared, low-generation-probability nucleotide sequences to deal with suspected cross-contamination and a sequencing artifact. In a later analysis, a clonal expansion index was calculated for each public chain from normalized within-repertoire ranks of inferred template counts. In a later analysis, generation probabilities were computed with a VDJ recombination model fitted to out-of-frame rearrangements, and the resulting probabilities were checked against IGoR. In a later analysis, TCR-TCR, TCR-HLA and TCR-CMV co-occurrence was scored with hypergeometric tests, and a repertoire-size bias correction was applied to TCR pairs. A later analysis estimated false discovery rates by permuting HLA or CMV assignments 20 times. In a later analysis, co-occurring TCRs were grouped using DBSCAN, with TCRdist sequence similarity added in when clustering inside HLA-allele-positive subsets. Repertoires with fewer than 30,000 or more than 120,000 public chains were left out of co-occurrence clustering, as were about five repertoires with anomalous nucleotide sharing. This is the immuneACCESS table as TCRdb keeps it, with only in-frame sequences that have V and J called. A part of the clones is gone; compared with another copy, unresolved V genes explain less than half, and the rest is unexplained. V, J and clone size reflect that table, while D and trimming were determined from the DNA. The sample profile shows about 98,000 clones; about 81% of them were found once. The ten largest account for 1.4% of the sample.

In total, more than 500 healthy bone marrow donors made up the cohort. All cohort members were sampled while nominally healthy, although unrecorded immune exposures were likely present. The donor tested CMV seronegative, placing the donor among the roughly 400 seronegative members of the cohort. Each donor provided a peripheral blood sample, and peripheral blood mononuclear cells were used for TCR beta sequencing. Genomic DNA extraction from the blood cell samples was performed with the Qiagen DNeasy Blood Extraction Kit. This clone was seen a single time. Its cognate antigen has yet to be identified. No base quality values were provided; no much bigger clone lies one nucleotide off. The CDR3 numbers 13 residues from cysteine through phenylalanine. The sequence is cut down to CDR3 DNA, 39 bases in frame from base 1. CDR1 and CDR2 are read off the germline V gene as SGHRS and YFSETQ. V has 5 bases trimmed and J has 6 bases trimmed; junction bases matching no gene number 4.

The sample was PBMCs. The sequence derives from a middle-aged man in good health and CMV-seronegative. In this chain, TRBV5-1 is recombined with TRBJ1-4, with 7 central nucleotides matching TRBD1. CDR3 loop: CASRTGTDEKLFF. Read as DNA, the sequence is TGCGCCAGCAGGACCGGGACAGATGAAAAACTGTTTTTT.